This T cell receptor beta chain was sequenced for a study of blood T cell repertoires in COVID-19. Study in general: COVID-19 samples, acute and convalescent, were from the United States, Italy and Spain.

The ends lost 0 bases at V and 3 bases at J; junction bases unmatched: 11. The CDR3 spans 18 residues. The germline V gene encodes CDR1 LGHDT and CDR2 YNNKEL (reference sequence). Original data processing: Nucleated cell counts were estimated from reference gene primer amplification. Method: immunoSEQ multiplex PCR; TCRdb's copy keeps in-frame clones and lacks some. The V and J calls and the clone size are those of that table, but D and trimming were determined from the DNA. Of about 180,000 clones listed, 89% were seen once; the top ten hold under 3%. Sequences were obtained from PBMCs or T cells enriched from blood (not recorded which). The chain joins TRBV3-1 (or the pseudogene TRBV3-2) to TRBJ2-7, with TRBD1 matching 10 bases. This receptor was taken from a woman between 40 and 55 years old with acute COVID-19. The CDR3 here is CASSQDLGQGMARYEQYF. The CDR3 nucleotides are TGTGCCAGCAGCCAAGATCTGGGACAGGGGATGGCCCGCTACGAGCAGTACTTC.